This T cell receptor (beta chain) came from a study of blood T cells in healthy people across ages. Study-wide findings and caveats: Donor CMV infection status was unknown, possibly confounding age-related changes in expanded clonotypes. Among T cells, TCR beta diversity per million cells dropped roughly linearly as age rose.

CDR1 MNHEY and CDR2 SMNVEV come from the germline V gene (reference sequence). CDR3 size: 17 residues. Trimming took 5 bases from V and 7 from J; bases not matched to a gene: 10. Next came a second PCR, run for about 6 to 11 cycles, which used a sample-barcoded 5' primer along with a J-beta primer mix. TCRdb redid the calling of the 5' RACE reads with MiXCR, one entry per CDR3 protein. The sample yields hundreds of thousands of distinct CDR3 sequences, approximately 53% seen once. Each donor had around 9.8 milliliters of peripheral blood drawn. Concerning this clonotype itself: Its antigen is unidentified.

V is TRBV27 and J is TRBJ2-1; 14 nucleotides match TRBD2. The sample was blood. This sequence was found in a man in his forties or fifties in good health. CDR3 nucleotide sequence: TGTGCCAGCAGTCCTCCGGGACTAGCGGGGGTTTTGAATGAGCAGTTCTTC. Residues: CASSPPGLAGVLNEQFF.